This T cell receptor beta chain was profiled in a study of cytomegalovirus exposure and HLA in healthy donors. It was with 60 Vbeta and 13 Jbeta primers that the PCR ran. Source study methods: As a later analysis found, there were 80 million to 90 million unique TCR beta chains, of which some 10 million were shared. Sequenced by immunoSEQ multiplex PCR; TCRdb stores in-frame clones only, minus some. From that table come the V and J calls and clone size; the DNA was used to work out D and trimming. The sample holds around 100,000 clones, about 70% seen once. The sequenced material came from PBMCs. This clonotype was sampled from a man aged 25-45 years in good health and CMV-seropositive.

The CDR3 sequence: CASSPGLGDEKLFF. For the CDR3, the DNA is TGTGCCAGCTCACCCGGCCTAGGGGATGAAAAACTGTTTTTT. This chain joins TRBV18 and TRBJ1-4, with D perhaps TRBD1 (5 bases). The length of the CDR3 is 14 residues. Germline assignment: CDR1 KGHSH and CDR2 LQKENI. V was clipped by 3 bases and J by 6 bases, with 11 bases between them.